This entry lists 11 T cell receptor beta chains sequenced from one sample in a study of T cell responses to AZD1222 COVID-19 vaccine. Profiling relied on immunoSEQ multiplex PCR, and the TCRdb table lists in-frame clones only, not all of them. The sample shows some 120,000 clones, roughly 85% of them seen only once. This specimen consisted of peripheral blood, obtained on day 0 of MenACWY control vaccination. All receptors come from an adult in good health.

This sequence joins TRBV2 and TRBJ2-5, with a possible D match to TRBD1 (5 bases). V was trimmed by 5 bases and J by 9 bases, leaving 19 bases between them. The CDR3 contains 14 residues. The germline V gene encodes CDR1 SNHLY and CDR2 FYNNEI. For the CDR3, the DNA is TGTGCCAGCAGTTCCCGAGAGACAGCCGTGGCCCAGTACTTC. This encodes CASSSRETAVAQYF.

This rearrangement joins TRBV10-3 to TRBJ2-7; possible D gene TRBD1, 5 bases. The germline gives CDR1 ENHRY, CDR2 SYGVKD. Trimming pared 3 bases from V and 6 bases from J, leaving 18 bases between. The CDR3 extends over 15 amino acids. The CDR3 bases are TGTGCCATCAGTGACCCCGACGCGAACCAGGGCGAGCAGTACTTC. Translating gives CAISDPDANQGEQYF.

This clone turned up a few times. The chain joins TRBV28 to TRBJ1-2; TRBD1 agrees at 10 bases. Germline V gene data show CDR1 as MDHEN and CDR2 as SYDVKM. The V gene end was trimmed by 6 bases and the J gene end by 6 bases; junction bases not matched to a gene: 7. The CDR3 consists of 14 residues. This CDR3 is CASSLSDRGHGYTF. The CDR3, as DNA: TGTGCCAGCAGCCTCAGCGACAGGGGGCATGGCTACACCTTC.

This clone was counted a few times. CDR3: CASSLSPTRRVYGYTF. CDR3 DNA: TGTGCCAGCAGTCTAAGCCCGACAAGGAGGGTCTATGGCTACACCTTC. The chain joins TRBV27 to TRBJ1-2; no clear D. This CDR3 has 16 residues. Germline loops: CDR1 MNHEY, CDR2 SMNVEV (reference sequence). V was pared by 5 bases and J by 4 bases, with 20 bases between.

This clone appeared once. J is TRBJ2-3 and V is TRBV2, with D tentatively TRBD2 (6 bases). The germline CDR1 and CDR2 sequences are SNHLY and FYNNEI. The germline V and J ends were trimmed by 4 bases and 7 bases, with 9 bases remaining between them. CDR3 length equals 12 residues. The CDR3 spells CASSVLANTQYF. Written as DNA, the CDR3 is TGTGCCAGCAGTGTACTAGCTAATACGCAGTATTTT.

The chain uses TRBV9 and TRBJ1-3; D may be TRBD1 (6 bases). V lost 3 bases and J lost 2, with 15 bases in between. CDR3 length: 16 amino acids. Germline CDR1 SGDLS, CDR2 YYNGEE. CDR3 in amino acids: CASSAQGQAPGNTIYF. DNA of the CDR3: TGTGCCAGCAGCGCCCAGGGGCAGGCCCCTGGAAACACCATATATTTT.

This chain connects TRBV10-2 to TRBJ1-2; 9 bases map to TRBD1. Germline CDR1 and CDR2: WSHSY and SAAADI. V dropped 10 bases and J dropped 7; count of bases not matched to a gene: 10. The CDR3 length is 13 residues. The CDR3 nucleotides read TGCGCCACCCAAGTACAGGGGGCAGGTGGCTACACCTTC. Protein product: CATQVQGAGGYTF.

The rearrangement links TRBV5-1 to TRBJ2-7; D is unresolved. This CDR3 is built from 15 residues. CDR1 and CDR2 from the germline V gene are SGHRS and YFSETQ. With 0 bases removed from V and 3 bases from J, the gap between germline ends came to 13 bases. The CDR3 region is CASSLEAGPIYEQYF. CDR3 nucleotides: TGCGCCAGCAGCTTGGAGGCCGGCCCTATCTACGAGCAGTACTTC.

The chain recombines TRBV9 with TRBJ1-2; D unresolved. V lost 1 base, J lost 8 bases, and 12 bases lay in between. This CDR3 is 13 amino acids long. Germline V gives CDR1 SGDLS, CDR2 YYNGEE. Here the CDR3 reads CASSVTSVGGYTF. Written as DNA, the CDR3 is TGTGCCAGCAGCGTAACCAGTGTGGGGGGCTACACCTTC.

This chain uses TRBV2 with TRBJ2-2; the D call may be TRBD1 or TRBD2 (7 bases each). CDR1 and CDR2 from the germline V gene are SNHLY and FYNNEI. The CDR3 is 14 residues long. V dropped 4 bases and J dropped 5 bases, with 11 bases sitting between them. CDR3 region: CASSGQGGTGELFF. CDR3 nucleotide sequence: TGTGCCAGCAGTGGACAGGGAGGGACCGGGGAGCTGTTTTTT.

V usage is TRBV7-9 and J usage is TRBJ1-2; D remains unclear. The CDR3 loop spans 11 amino acids. CDR1 is SEHNR and CDR2 is FQNEAQ in the germline V gene (reference sequence). The V and J ends lost 5 bases and 8 bases respectively, with 9 bases between them. The CDR3 region is CASSPLTGYTF. Written as DNA, the CDR3 is TGTGCCAGCAGCCCTCTTACAGGCTACACCTTC.